These T cell receptor beta chains were read from a single sample in a study of tumor-infiltrating lymphocytes in primary liver carcinoma. TCRdb reanalysed the multiplex PCR reads using MiXCR and keeps one entry per CDR3 protein. The data contain nearly 200,000 distinct CDR3 sequences, less than 65% of them singletons. Input material: peripheral blood. The receptor set was obtained from a woman aged 55-70 years with primary liver carcinoma and hepatitis B virus infection. CDR3s leave out the opening cysteine and the closing phenylalanine or tryptophan.

J | V | CDR3
TRBJ2-1 | TRBV11-2 | ASSPNGLTSGSRIHEQF
TRBJ2-1 | TRBV11-3 | ASSLGTSLEQF
TRBJ1-2 | TRBV6-5 | ASSYSRRHQWGYT
TRBJ2-7 | TRBV12-3/TRBV12-4 | ASRLGGYEQY
TRBJ2-2 | TRBV29-1 | SVVTQSKTGELV
TRBJ1-1 | TRBV20-1 | SASPFGTGGIEAY
TRBJ1-1 | TRBV10-3 | AISDLRGGANTEAF
TRBJ1-2 | TRBV30 | AWRRSFFYGYT
TRBJ2-3 | TRBV11-2 | ASSLDPSGRGADTQY
TRBJ2-6 | TRBV24-1 | ATSDPGANVLT
TRBJ1-5 | TRBV12-3/TRBV12-4 | ASSYGGRGQPQH
TRBJ1-5 | TRBV6-5 | ASSYSGDQSQH
TRBJ2-3 | TRBV12-3/TRBV12-4 | ASSVGLAGYIDTQY
TRBJ2-7 | TRBV11-2 | AGNQLGGLAGSGEQY
TRBJ2-5 | TRBV30 | AWSRKRQGTKETQY
TRBJ2-1 | TRBV6-1 | ASSDRGGRSSYNEQF
TRBJ2-3 | TRBV6-1 | ASSEIPCLASTDTQY
TRBJ2-7 | TRBV11-2 | ASSLEEGEVYDQY
TRBJ2-1 | TRBV9 | ASSVLGLAEATQF
TRBJ1-6 | TRBV11-2 | ASNLDWTGESPLY
TRBJ1-6 | TRBV12-3/TRBV12-4 | ASSPESPYNSPLH
TRBJ2-3 | TRBV7-8 | ASSLVNLLGTDTQY